These 3 T cell receptor beta chains share one sample of origin, sequenced in a study of shared clonotypes between healthy human individuals. Only in-frame clones appear in the TCRdb table, and some are missing; sequencing was by immunoSEQ multiplex PCR. The profile shows about a million clones, roughly 80% of them singletons. Sequenced input: memory CD4+ T cells from PBMCs. Subset indicated: CD45RA-negative fraction. The receptor set was obtained from a man aged 18-30 years in good health. Some clones in this sample may be carry-over from other donors' samples.

This chain links TRBV21-1 with TRBJ1-2. TRBV21-1 is tagged as a pseudogene. This CDR3 has 12 residues. CDR3 DNA sequence: TGTGCCAGCAGCCGTGGACACTATGGCTACACCTTC. Amino acid sequence: CASSRGHYGYTF.

Details on this clone: The sample has other DNA sequences that encode this CDR3 too. V and J are TRBV28 and TRBJ2-4; no clear D. Trimming shortened V by 3 bases and J by 1 base, and 7 bases separated the two germline ends. The germline V gene encodes CDR1 MDHEN and CDR2 SYDVKM. This CDR3 has 14 amino acids. The CDR3 nucleotides read TGTGCCAGCAGTTTTTACAAGGCCAAAAACATTCAGTACTTC. It codes for CASSFYKAKNIQYF.

The V call is TRBV7-9, the J call TRBJ2-1; the D is unclear. CDR1 SEHNR and CDR2 FQNEAQ come from the germline V gene (reference sequence). The CDR3 has 14 amino acids. The V end lost 3 bases, the J end lost 15 bases, and 21 bases lay between the germline ends. The CDR3 region has the DNA TGTGCCAGCAGCTTTGGGTCTCAATCGAGTTCCACGTTCTTC. Protein: CASSFGSQSSSTFF.